The rows below give T cell receptor beta chains drawn from one sample of a study of T cells expressing NK-cell markers. TCRdb reprocessed the 5' RACE reads, with one entry per CDR3 protein and no DNA. The sample holds 250,000 to 300,000 distinct CDR3 sequences. Sequencing used blood T cells: a sorted CD56 or NKG2C T cell subset, CD4+ or CD8+ T cells, or bulk PBMC T cells (not recorded which). These receptors all come from a man between 18 and 29 years old in good health. Both conserved end residues are part of each CDR3.

len: 16; v_gene: TRBV7-8; j_gene: TRBJ2-3; CDR3aa: CASSLGRQGNKDTQYF
len: 15; v_gene: TRBV5-8; j_gene: TRBJ1-2; CDR3aa: CASSFGGNPNYGYTF
len: 16; v_gene: TRBV28; j_gene: TRBJ2-1; CDR3aa: CASSLLAGGFYNEQFF
len: 15; v_gene: TRBV7-9; j_gene: TRBJ2-3; CDR3aa: CASSPAGVATDTQYF
len: 16; v_gene: TRBV16; j_gene: TRBJ2-3; CDR3aa: CASSPLGSGKADTQYF
len: 15; v_gene: TRBV5-1; j_gene: TRBJ2-7; CDR3aa: CASSEDGGGSYEQYF
len: 12; v_gene: TRBV30; j_gene: TRBJ2-3; CDR3aa: CAWVAGAYTQYF
len: 14; v_gene: TRBV20-1; j_gene: TRBJ2-3; CDR3aa: CSASNAGAEDTQYF
len: 15; v_gene: TRBV20-1; j_gene: TRBJ2-3; CDR3aa: CSATGLAGTTDTQYF
len: 12; v_gene: TRBV6-2/TRBV6-3; j_gene: TRBJ2-5; CDR3aa: CRTGTSQETQYF
len: 13; v_gene: TRBV5-6; j_gene: TRBJ2-7; CDR3aa: CASSTPWGVEQYF
len: 12; v_gene: TRBV4-2; j_gene: TRBJ1-4; CDR3aa: CASSGKGLGLFF
len: 14; v_gene: TRBV19; j_gene: TRBJ2-2; CDR3aa: CATSSGGVTGELFF
len: 15; v_gene: TRBV27; j_gene: TRBJ1-1; CDR3aa: CASSLGNGVGTEAFF
len: 15; v_gene: TRBV15; j_gene: TRBJ1-2; CDR3aa: CATSGRDRGNYGYTF
len: 14; v_gene: TRBV20-1; j_gene: TRBJ2-1; CDR3aa: CSARGPDTYNEQFF
len: 11; v_gene: TRBV6-5; j_gene: TRBJ2-1; CDR3aa: CASRWDNEQFF
len: 14; v_gene: TRBV18; j_gene: TRBJ1-3; CDR3aa: CASSEQAKLSTIYF
len: 14; v_gene: TRBV9; j_gene: TRBJ2-7; CDR3aa: CASSASGSWYEQYF
len: 12; v_gene: TRBV3-1; j_gene: TRBJ1-1; CDR3aa: CASSGSGTADFF
len: 14; v_gene: TRBV2; j_gene: TRBJ2-1; CDR3aa: CASNRREGSHEQFF
len: 16; v_gene: TRBV27; j_gene: TRBJ2-1; CDR3aa: CASSLGLGSSYNEQFF
len: 13; v_gene: TRBV2; j_gene: TRBJ2-7; CDR3aa: CARWSTPSARRYF
len: 15; v_gene: TRBV12-3/TRBV12-4; j_gene: TRBJ1-6; CDR3aa: CASTRSRSYNSPLHF
len: 16; v_gene: TRBV5-1; j_gene: TRBJ2-1; CDR3aa: CASSPGTSGEYNEQFF
len: 14; v_gene: TRBV4-1; j_gene: TRBJ1-1; CDR3aa: CASSQVAGITEAFF
len: 14; v_gene: TRBV29-1; j_gene: TRBJ2-2; CDR3aa: CSTKTSGSTGELFF
len: 17; v_gene: TRBV20-1; j_gene: TRBJ2-5; CDR3aa: CSARDERGRKKRETQYF
len: 15; v_gene: TRBV6-5; j_gene: TRBJ2-3; CDR3aa: CASSYTGPSTDTQYF
len: 16; v_gene: TRBV23-1; j_gene: TRBJ2-1; CDR3aa: CASSRRRGPSYNEQFF
len: 13; v_gene: TRBV6-5; j_gene: TRBJ1-2; CDR3aa: CASSLGLAGGYTF
len: 14; v_gene: TRBV7-2; j_gene: TRBJ2-7; CDR3aa: CASSPPTGGSEQYF